The next 5 T cell receptor beta chains were all read from a single sample in a study of yellow fever vaccine responses in identical twins (dated by TCRdb to about 2018). Libraries were built with RT-PCR. TCRdb records Illumina HiSeq 2500 as the sequencer. TCRdb redid the processing of the public reads, applying fastp at Q25 and MiXCR, and retained in-frame beta chains. Rows with one shared CDR3 protein collapse into an entry with the most common genes and DNA. The sample includes about 320 distinct CDR3 sequences, with approximately 80% observed a single time. The ten largest clones add up to 13% of the sample. The material sequenced was T cells from blood (PBMCs), unsorted or a sorted subset (not recorded which), taken before or after yellow fever vaccination (not recorded which). These receptors were collected from a female donor who received the yellow fever vaccine.

The rearrangement uses TRBV11-2 and TRBJ2-3, with unresolved D. The V gene lost 1 base and the J gene lost 1 base, with 3 bases spanning the gap. The V gene's germline CDR1 is SGHAT and CDR2 FQNNGV. The CDR3 has 13 amino acids. CDR3 residues: CASSLGGTDTQYF. The DNA for the CDR3 is TGTGCCAGCAGCTTAGGGGGCACAGATACGCAGTATTTT.

This chain uses TRBV4-2 with TRBJ1-1; possibly TRBD1 for D (5 bases). Per the germline V gene, CDR1 is LGHNA and CDR2 is YNFKEQ. V gave up 5 bases and J gave up 1 base, with 14 bases separating them. The CDR3 has 15 amino acids. Written as DNA, the CDR3 is TGTGCCAGCAGCTCAACCGGGACGGGGAACACTGAAGCTTTCTTT. This codes for CASSSTGTGNTEAFF.

V is TRBV15 and J is TRBJ1-5; no firm D call. CDR1 and CDR2 (germline): LNHNV, YYDKDF (reference sequence). Trimming cost V 0 bases and J 4 bases, with 4 bases left between them. The CDR3 is 13 amino acids. The CDR3 spells CATSRDRNQPQHF. The CDR3 nucleotides read TGTGCCACCAGCAGAGACAGAAATCAGCCCCAGCATTTT. The entire variable domain, with the rest obtained from reference TRBV15 and TRBJ1-5, is as follows: DAMVIQNPRYQVTQFGKPVTLSCSQTLNHNVMYWYQQKSSQAPKLLFHYYDKDFNNEADTPDNFQSRRPNTSFCFLDIRSPGLGDTAMYLCATSRDRNQPQHFGDGTRLSIL.

The chain couples TRBV4-1 to TRBJ2-7; D call uncertain. Between the trimmed V and J ends, which lost 1 base and 3 bases, there was a span of 16 bases. The germline V gene encodes CDR1 MGHRA and CDR2 YSYEKL. The CDR3 sequence is 16 residues long. CDR3 sequence: CASSQVARKGDYEQYF. As DNA, the CDR3 is TGCGCCAGCAGCCAAGTTGCAAGGAAGGGCGACTACGAGCAGTACTTC.

The V gene is TRBV6-1, the J gene TRBJ2-7; D is perhaps TRBD2 (5 bases). CDR1 is MNHNS, CDR2 SASEGT, per germline. V was shortened by 6 bases and J by 4 bases, with 13 bases between the two germline ends. The CDR3 covers 13 residues. The CDR3 DNA sequence: TGTGCCAGCAGCCCCGGGGTTCAATACGAGCAGTACGTC. Residues: CASSPGVQYEQYV.